This T cell receptor beta chain was found in a study of T-cell reconstitution after alpha-beta-depleted transplantation in children. TCRbeta library preparation incorporated unique molecular identifiers. TCRdb reprocessed the PCR reads via MiXCR and lists one record per CDR3 protein. The repertoire consists of more than 550,000 distinct CDR3 sequences, with 10% occurring once and the leading ten covering less than 5%. Trimming stripped 1 base from V and 10 bases from J, with 11 bases between. Germline CDR1 is DFQATT and CDR2 is SNEGSKA (reference sequence). This CDR3 region has 12 residues. The sample holds many counts of this clonotype.

The material sequenced was PBMCs from the stem cell graft donor, taken from the stem cell graft. The clonotype comes from a human donor who donated a stem cell graft to a child with acute myeloid leukemia. The J gene is TRBJ2-1, the V gene TRBV20-1, with unresolved D. Written as DNA, the CDR3 is TGCAGTGCTAGAGCTCCAGGCAGGGAGCAGTTCTTC. Its translation is CSARAPGREQFF.